The present TCR beta chain was sequenced within a study of blood T cells in healthy people across ages. Study conclusions and caveats: A greater number of naive CD4+ cells and higher diversity distinguished long-lived donors from aged donors.

Details on this clonotype: The antigen is undetermined.

Deletions cut 4 bases from V and 3 bases from J, with 12 bases between. The CDR3 is made up of 14 amino acids. PCR was performed a second time for roughly 7 to 12 cycles using a sample-barcoded 5' primer and a J-beta primer mix. One entry per CDR3 protein, called by TCRdb with MiXCR from the 5' RACE reads. The table has about 810,000 distinct CDR3 sequences, around 36% seen once. The receptor's source is a man aged 18 to 29 in good health. This chain joins TRBV12-3 or TRBV12-4 and TRBJ1-1, with D hard to call. Sequencing was performed on blood. CDR3 region: CASSSVGLYTEAFF. For the CDR3, the DNA is TGTGCCAGCAGTTCAGTCGGCTTATACACTGAAGCTTTCTTT.